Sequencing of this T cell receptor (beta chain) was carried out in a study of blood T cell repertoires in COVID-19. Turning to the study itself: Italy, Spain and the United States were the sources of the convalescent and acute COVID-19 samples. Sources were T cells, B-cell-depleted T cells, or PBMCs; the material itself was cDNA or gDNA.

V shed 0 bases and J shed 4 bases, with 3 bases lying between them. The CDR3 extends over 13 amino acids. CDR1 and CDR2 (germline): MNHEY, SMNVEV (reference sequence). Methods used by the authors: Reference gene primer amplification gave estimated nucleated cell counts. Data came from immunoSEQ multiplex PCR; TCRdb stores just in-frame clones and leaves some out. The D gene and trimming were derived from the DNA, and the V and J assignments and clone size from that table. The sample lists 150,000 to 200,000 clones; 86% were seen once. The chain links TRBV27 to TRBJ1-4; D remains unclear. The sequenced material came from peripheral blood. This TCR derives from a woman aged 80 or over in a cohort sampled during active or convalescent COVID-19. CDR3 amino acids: CASSLSGNEKLFF. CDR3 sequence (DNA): TGTGCCAGCAGTTTATCCGGTAATGAAAAACTGTTTTTT.